The entry below describes one T cell receptor beta chain. Its antigen has not been determined. Per-base quality was not reported, and no clone a single base away is much larger than it. Germline trimming: 4 bases from V, 0 bases from J; junction bases outside gene matches: 10. Including cysteine and phenylalanine, the CDR3 has 17 amino acids. The sequence is cut down to CDR3 DNA, 51 bases in frame from base 1. CDR1 and CDR2 are read off the germline V gene (reference sequence) as SGHNT and YYREEE. The immunoSEQ Assay, a bias-controlled multiplex PCR, was used to amplify TCRbeta CDR3 regions from genomic DNA. Turning to the authors' computational methods: The number of nucleated cells in each sample was estimated from the amplification of reference gene primers within the assay. To quantify the absolute abundance of each unique TCRbeta CDR3 rearrangement, sequence reads were collapsed and filtered. For each sample, productive Simpson clonality was calculated as the square root of Simpson's diversity index over productive rearrangements. Not all clones reach the TCRdb copy of this immuneACCESS table, which keeps in-frame sequences only. Checked studies attribute under half of the gap to unresolved V genes and leave the rest unexplained. The V and J calls and clone size are taken from that table; D and trimming were inferred from the DNA. A total of some 100,000 clones appear in this sample, 85% of them only once. The ten largest clones take up approximately 1.8% of the sample.

The sample comes from a study of blood T cell repertoires in COVID-19 (TCRdb year 2020). Concerning the study at large: Collaborator samples came from the United States, Italy and Spain and covered acute and convalescent phases of COVID-19. The prospective study material was composed of cDNA or gDNA derived from T cells, B-cell-depleted T cells, or PBMCs. Deeply sampled blood TCRbeta repertoires from subjects exposed to, actively infected with, or recovered from COVID-19 were included in the dataset. The repertoires were made available in a free public database intended to serve as a resource for research on the immune response to SARS-CoV-2. Samples were obtained from the ongoing ImmuneRACE study (first 160 participants) and from 1,254 subjects provided by 6 global collaborators. A de-identified subject ID, COVID-19 status, age in years and sex were almost always included in the sample metadata. Where available, HLA class I and class II types were obtained from metadata supplied by the sample provider rather than from assay-based typing.

Whole blood was collected in K2EDTA tubes by collaborating institutions according to the institutions' own protocols. For TCRbeta analysis, collaborators shipped samples as frozen whole blood, isolated PBMCs, or DNA extracted from either of those sample types. General conclusions and limits of the study: The amount of clinical and demographic metadata varied by source and participant and was provided uncurated.

This receptor chain uses TRBV5-4 and TRBJ1-3, with 7 middle bases fitting TRBD1. The TCR sequence derives from a woman in her seventies with active or convalescent COVID-19. The sequenced sample was peripheral blood. In nucleotide form, the sequence is TGTGCCAGCAGCCTCGAGAGGGGACAGCTCTCTGGAAACACCATATATTTT. Translated, it reads CASSLERGQLSGNTIYF.